This entry describes one T cell receptor (beta chain). This entry is derived from a study of monozygotic twins with inflammatory bowel disease. Following a re-call of the 5' RACE reads, TCRdb has one entry per CDR3 protein and lacks DNA. In all, the sample yields around 380,000 distinct CDR3 sequences. This CDR3 comprises 15 residues. Germline-derived CDR1 and CDR2 are SEHNR and FQNEAQ (reference sequence). The sequence was obtained from a human donor with ulcerative colitis or Crohn's disease, or a healthy co-twin of an affected twin (not recorded which). This sequence joins TRBV7-9 and TRBJ1-2; TCRdb selects TRBD1, and the lack of DNA leaves this call unchecked. Sequenced input: blood. CDR3 sequence: CASSLAGPGAYGYTF.